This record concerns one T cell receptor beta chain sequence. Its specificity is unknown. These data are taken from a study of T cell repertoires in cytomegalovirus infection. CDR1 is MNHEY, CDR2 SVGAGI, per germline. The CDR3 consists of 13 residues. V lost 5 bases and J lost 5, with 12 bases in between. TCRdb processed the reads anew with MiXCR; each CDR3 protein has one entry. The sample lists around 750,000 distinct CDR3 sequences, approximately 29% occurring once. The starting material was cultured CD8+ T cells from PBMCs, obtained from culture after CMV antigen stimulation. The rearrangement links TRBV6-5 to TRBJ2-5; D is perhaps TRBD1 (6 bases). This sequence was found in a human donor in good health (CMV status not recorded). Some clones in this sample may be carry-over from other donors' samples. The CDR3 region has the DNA TGTGCCAGCAGTACAGGGTTTTGGGAGACCCAGTACTTC. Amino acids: CASSTGFWETQYF.